This T cell receptor (beta chain) was found in a study of CD8 T cells in Susac syndrome. Background on the study: Patients with Susac syndrome, at blood draw, were therapy-naive, on corticosteroids, or on intravenous immunoglobulin alone.

It was with random hexamers that about 0.45 to 1 ug RNA was reverse transcribed. An immunoSEQ multiplex PCR generated amplified TCR beta CDR3 products spanning 54 Vbeta and 13 Jbeta. TCRdb passed the immunoSEQ multiplex PCR reads through MiXCR, listing each CDR3 protein once. The sample carries around 71,000 distinct CDR3 sequences, 93% recorded once. Germline values: CDR1 SEHNR, CDR2 FQNEAQ (reference sequence). Between the trimmed V and J ends, which lost 2 bases and 7 bases, there was a span of 14 bases. The CDR3 extends over 14 amino acids. The authors carried out high-throughput sequencing of TCR beta. They applied it to CD8+ and CD4+ T cells obtained from blood.

Sample: CD4+ T cells from PBMCs. This TCR derives from a human donor with Susac syndrome. V and J are TRBV7-9 and TRBJ1-2, with D possibly being TRBD1 (5 bases). Here the CDR3 DNA reads TGTGCCAGCAGCTTACGGACATCGCCCCTTGGCTACACCTTC. Translated: CASSLRTSPLGYTF.